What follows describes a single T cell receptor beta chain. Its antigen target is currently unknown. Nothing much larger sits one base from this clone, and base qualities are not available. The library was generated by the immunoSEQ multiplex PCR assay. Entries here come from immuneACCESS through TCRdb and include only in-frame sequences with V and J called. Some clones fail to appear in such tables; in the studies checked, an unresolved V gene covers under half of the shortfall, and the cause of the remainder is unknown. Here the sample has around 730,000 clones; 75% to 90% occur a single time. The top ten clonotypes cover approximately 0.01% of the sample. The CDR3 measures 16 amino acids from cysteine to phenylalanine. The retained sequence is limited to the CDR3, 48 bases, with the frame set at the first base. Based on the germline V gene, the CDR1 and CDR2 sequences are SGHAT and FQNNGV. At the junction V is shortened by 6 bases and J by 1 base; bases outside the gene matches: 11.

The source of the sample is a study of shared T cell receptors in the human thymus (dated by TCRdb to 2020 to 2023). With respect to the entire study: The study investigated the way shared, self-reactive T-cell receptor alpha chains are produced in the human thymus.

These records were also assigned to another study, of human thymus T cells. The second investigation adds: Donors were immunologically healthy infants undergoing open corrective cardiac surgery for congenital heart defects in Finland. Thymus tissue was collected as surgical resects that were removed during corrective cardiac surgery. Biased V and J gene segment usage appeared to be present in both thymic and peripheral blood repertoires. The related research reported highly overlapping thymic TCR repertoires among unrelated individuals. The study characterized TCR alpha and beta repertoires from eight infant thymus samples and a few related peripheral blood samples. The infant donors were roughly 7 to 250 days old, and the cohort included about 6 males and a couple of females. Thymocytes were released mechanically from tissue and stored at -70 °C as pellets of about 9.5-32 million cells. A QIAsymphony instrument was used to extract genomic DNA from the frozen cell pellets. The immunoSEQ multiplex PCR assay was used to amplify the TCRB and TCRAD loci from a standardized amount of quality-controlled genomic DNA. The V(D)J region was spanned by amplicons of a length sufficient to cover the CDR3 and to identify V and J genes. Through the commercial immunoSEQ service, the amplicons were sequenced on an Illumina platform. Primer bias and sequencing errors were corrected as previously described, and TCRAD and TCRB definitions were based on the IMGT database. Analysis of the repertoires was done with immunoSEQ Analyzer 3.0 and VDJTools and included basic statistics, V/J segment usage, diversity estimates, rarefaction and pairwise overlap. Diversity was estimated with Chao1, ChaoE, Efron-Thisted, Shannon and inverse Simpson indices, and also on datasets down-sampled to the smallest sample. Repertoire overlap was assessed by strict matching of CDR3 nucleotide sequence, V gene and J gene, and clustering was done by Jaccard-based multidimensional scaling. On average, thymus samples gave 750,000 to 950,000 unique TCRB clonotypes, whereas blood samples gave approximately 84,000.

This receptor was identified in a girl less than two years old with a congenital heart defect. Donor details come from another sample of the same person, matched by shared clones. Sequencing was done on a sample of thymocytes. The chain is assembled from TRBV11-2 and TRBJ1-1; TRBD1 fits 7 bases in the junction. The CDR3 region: CASRLGTGTANTEAFF. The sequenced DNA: TGTGCCAGCAGACTAGGGACCGGGACAGCGAACACTGAAGCTTTCTTT. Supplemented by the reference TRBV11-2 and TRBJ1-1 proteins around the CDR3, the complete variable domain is EAGVAQSPRYKIIEKRQSVAFWCNPISGHATLYWYQQILGQGPKLLIQFQNNGVVDDSQLPKDRFSAERLKGVDSTLKIQPAKLEDSAVYLCASRLGTGTANTEAFFGQGTRLTVV.